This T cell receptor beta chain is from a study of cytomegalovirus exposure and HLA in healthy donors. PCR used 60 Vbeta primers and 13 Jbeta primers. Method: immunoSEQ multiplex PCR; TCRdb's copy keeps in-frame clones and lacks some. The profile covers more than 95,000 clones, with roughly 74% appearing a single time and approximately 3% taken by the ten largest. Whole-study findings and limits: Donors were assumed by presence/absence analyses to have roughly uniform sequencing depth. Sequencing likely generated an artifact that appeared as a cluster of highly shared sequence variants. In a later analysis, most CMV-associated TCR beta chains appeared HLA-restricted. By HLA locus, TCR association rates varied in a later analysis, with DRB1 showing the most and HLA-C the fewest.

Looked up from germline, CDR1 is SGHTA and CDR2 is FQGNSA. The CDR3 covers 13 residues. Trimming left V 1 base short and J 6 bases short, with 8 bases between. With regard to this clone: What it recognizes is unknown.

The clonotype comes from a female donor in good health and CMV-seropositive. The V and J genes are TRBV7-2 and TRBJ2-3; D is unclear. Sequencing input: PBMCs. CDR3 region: CASSLGSSDTQYF. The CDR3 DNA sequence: TGTGCCAGCAGCTTAGGGAGCTCCGATACGCAGTATTTT.